This entry features one T cell receptor (beta chain) sequence. The target antigen is unknown. The data derive from a study of T-cell memory formation after mild COVID-19. Study summary: Across donors, TCR clusters were largely donor specific. Points from the study as a whole: Clones contracting day 15 to 85 were balanced CD4/CD8; later expanders leaned CD4+.

The CDR3 has 12 residues. V was trimmed by 6 bases and J by 3 bases, leaving 6 bases between them. CDR1 LNHDA and CDR2 SQIVND come from the germline V gene (reference sequence). From 5'RACE with constant-segment primers came TCR alpha and TCR beta cDNA libraries that carried sample barcodes and UMIs. Each CDR3 protein is one row after TCRdb ran MiXCR on the 5' RACE reads. The sample has about 84,000 distinct CDR3 sequences, 14% seen once. The sequencing input was PBMCs or a T cell subset sorted from them (not recorded which). The chain joins TRBV19 to TRBJ2-1; D is unresolved. This TCR was recovered from an adult woman who had mild COVID-19 (a few samples of this study predate the infection). Cell type and time point are not known. The CDR3 bases are TGTGCCAGTAGCCACGGCTACAATGAGCAGTTCTTC. This sequence encodes CASSHGYNEQFF.